This section outlines one T cell receptor beta chain sequence together with its context. The source of the sample is a study of control samples from healthy donors and cancer patients. The table came from immunoSEQ multiplex PCR; TCRdb's copy has only in-frame clones and leaves some out. The repertoire includes about 55,000 clones, 88% of them detected once, and more than 3.5% sits in the top ten. The TCR was taken from a man aged 45-65 years in good health. Specimen: blood.

For the CDR3, the DNA is TGTGCCAGCAGCCAAGTTCAAGGTTGGGTGAACACTGAAGCTTTCTTT. Residues: CASSQVQGWVNTEAFF. The chain employs TRBV14 and TRBJ1-1; D unresolved. Between the trimmed V and J ends, which lost 1 base and 0 bases, there was a span of 12 bases. The CDR3 is made up of 16 amino acids. Germline lookup yields CDR1 SGHDN and CDR2 FVKESK. The entire variable domain, with the rest obtained from reference TRBV14 and TRBJ1-1, is as follows: EAGVTQFPSHSVIEKGQTVTLRCDPISGHDNLYWYRRVMGKEIKFLLHFVKESKQDESGMPNNRFLAERTGGTYSTLKVQPAELEDSGVYFCASSQVQGWVNTEAFFGQGTRLTVV.